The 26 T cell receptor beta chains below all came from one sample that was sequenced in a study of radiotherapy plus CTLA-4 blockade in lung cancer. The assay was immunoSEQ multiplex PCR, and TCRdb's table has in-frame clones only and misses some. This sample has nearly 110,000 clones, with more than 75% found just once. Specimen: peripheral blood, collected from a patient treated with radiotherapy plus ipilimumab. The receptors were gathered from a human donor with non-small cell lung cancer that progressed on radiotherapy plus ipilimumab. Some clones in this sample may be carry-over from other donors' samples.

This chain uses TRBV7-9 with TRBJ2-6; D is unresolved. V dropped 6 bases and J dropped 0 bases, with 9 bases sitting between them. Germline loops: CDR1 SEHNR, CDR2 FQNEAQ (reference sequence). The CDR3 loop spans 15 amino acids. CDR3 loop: CASSPWSSGANVLTF. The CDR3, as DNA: TGTGCCAGCAGTCCTTGGAGCTCTGGGGCCAACGTCCTGACTTTC.

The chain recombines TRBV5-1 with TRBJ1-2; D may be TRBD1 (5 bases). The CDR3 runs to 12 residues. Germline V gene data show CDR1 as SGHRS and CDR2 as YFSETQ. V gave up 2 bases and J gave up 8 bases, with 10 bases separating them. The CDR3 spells CASSLNGDGYTF. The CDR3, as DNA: TGCGCCAGCAGCTTAAACGGGGACGGCTACACCTTC.

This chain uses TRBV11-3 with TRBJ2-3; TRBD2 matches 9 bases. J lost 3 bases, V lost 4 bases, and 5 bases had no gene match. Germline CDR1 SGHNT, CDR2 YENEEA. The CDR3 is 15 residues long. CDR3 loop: CASSSRGGLTDTQYF. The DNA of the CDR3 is TGTGCCAGCAGCTCGCGGGGGGGCTTGACAGATACGCAGTATTTT. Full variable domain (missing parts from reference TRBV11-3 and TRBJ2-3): EAGVVQSPRYKIIEKKQPVAFWCNPISGHNTLYWYLQNLGQGPELLIRYENEEAVDDSQLPKDRFSAERLKGVDSTLKIQPAELGDSAVYLCASSSRGGLTDTQYFGPGTRLTVL.

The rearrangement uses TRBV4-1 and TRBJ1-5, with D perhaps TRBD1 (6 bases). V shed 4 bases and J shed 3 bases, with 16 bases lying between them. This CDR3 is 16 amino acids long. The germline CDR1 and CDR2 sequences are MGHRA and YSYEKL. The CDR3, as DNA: TGCGCCAGCAGCCGGTCTTATGGGGGCAACAATCAGCCCCAGCATTTT. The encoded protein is CASSRSYGGNNQPQHF.

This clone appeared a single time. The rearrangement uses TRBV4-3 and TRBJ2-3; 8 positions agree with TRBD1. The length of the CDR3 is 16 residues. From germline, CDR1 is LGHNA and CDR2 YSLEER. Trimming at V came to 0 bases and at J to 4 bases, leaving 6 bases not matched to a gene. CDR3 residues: CASSQEGAGGSDTQYF. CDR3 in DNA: TGCGCCAGCAGCCAAGAAGGGGCAGGGGGCTCAGATACGCAGTATTTT.

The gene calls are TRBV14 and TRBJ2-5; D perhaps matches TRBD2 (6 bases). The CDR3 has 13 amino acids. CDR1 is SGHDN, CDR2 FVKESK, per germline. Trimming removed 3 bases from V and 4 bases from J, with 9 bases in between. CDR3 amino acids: CASSHPRGETQYF. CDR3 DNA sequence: TGTGCCAGCAGCCACCCGCGGGGAGAGACCCAGTACTTC.

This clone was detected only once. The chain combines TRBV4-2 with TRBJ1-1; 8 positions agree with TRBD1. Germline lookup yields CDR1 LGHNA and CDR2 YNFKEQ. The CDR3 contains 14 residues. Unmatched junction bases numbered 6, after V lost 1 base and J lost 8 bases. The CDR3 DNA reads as TGTGCCAGCAGCCAAGGGGACAGGCGAAACGAAGCTTTCTTT. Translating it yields CASSQGDRRNEAFF.

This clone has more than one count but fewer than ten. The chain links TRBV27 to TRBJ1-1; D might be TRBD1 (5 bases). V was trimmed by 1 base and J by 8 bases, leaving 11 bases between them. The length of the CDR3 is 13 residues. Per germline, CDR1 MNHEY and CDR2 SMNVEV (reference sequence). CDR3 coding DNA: TGTGCCAGCAGTTTATGGGGCGGGGGGGAAGCTTTCTTT. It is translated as CASSLWGGGEAFF.

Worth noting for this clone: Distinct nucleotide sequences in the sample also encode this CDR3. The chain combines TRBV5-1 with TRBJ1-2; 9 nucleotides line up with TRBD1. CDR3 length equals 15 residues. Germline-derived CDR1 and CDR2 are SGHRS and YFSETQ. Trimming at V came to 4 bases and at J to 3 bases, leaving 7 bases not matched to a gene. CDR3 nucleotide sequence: TGCGCCAGCAGCCCTGGGACAGGGTGGGACTATGGCTACACCTTC. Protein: CASSPGTGWDYGYTF.

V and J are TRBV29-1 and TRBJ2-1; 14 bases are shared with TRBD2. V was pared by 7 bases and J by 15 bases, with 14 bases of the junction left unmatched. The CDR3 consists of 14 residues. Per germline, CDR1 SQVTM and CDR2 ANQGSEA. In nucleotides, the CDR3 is TGCAGCGCTTCTTCGACTAGCGGGGGGGCCTTAACGTTCTTC. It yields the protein CSASSTSGGALTFF.

CDR3 loop: CAWRRLGTGGLYEQYF. The CDR3 DNA is TGTGCCTGGAGAAGGTTAGGGACAGGGGGCTTATACGAGCAGTACTTC. The chain recombines TRBV30 with TRBJ2-7, with 12 nucleotides matching TRBD1. The trim removed 3 bases at V and 4 bases at J, leaving 10 bases unmatched. This CDR3 is 16 amino acids long. Germline V CDR1 and CDR2: GTSNPN, SVGIG (reference sequence).

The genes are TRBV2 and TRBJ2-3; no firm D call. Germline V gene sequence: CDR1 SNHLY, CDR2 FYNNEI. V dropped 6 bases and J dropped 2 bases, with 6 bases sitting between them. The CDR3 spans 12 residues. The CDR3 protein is CASRENTDTQYF. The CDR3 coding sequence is TGTGCCAGCAGGGAGAACACAGATACGCAGTATTTT.

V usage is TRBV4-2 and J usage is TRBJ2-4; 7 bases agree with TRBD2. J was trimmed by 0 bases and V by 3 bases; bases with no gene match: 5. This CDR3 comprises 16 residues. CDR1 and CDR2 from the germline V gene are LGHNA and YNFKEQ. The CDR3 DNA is TGTGCCAGCAGCCAGGACGGGGAGGGAGCCAAAAACATTCAGTACTTC. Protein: CASSQDGEGAKNIQYF.

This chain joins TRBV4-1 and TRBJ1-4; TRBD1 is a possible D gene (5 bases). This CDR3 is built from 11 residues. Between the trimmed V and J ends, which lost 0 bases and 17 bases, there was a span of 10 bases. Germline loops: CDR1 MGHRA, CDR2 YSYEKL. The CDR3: CASSQDGGVFF. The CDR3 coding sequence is TGCGCCAGCAGCCAAGACGGGGGGGTTTTTTTT.

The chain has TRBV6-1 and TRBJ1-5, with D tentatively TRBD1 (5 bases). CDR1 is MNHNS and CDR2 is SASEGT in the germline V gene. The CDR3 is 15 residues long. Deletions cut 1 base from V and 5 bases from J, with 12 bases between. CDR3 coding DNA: TGTGCCAGCAGTGAAGAGGATGGGGCTCATCAGCCCCAGCATTTT. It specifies CASSEEDGAHQPQHF.

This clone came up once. CDR3 residues: CATSNYGFLNTEAFF. The CDR3 coding sequence is TGTGCCACGTCCAATTACGGGTTCCTGAACACTGAAGCTTTCTTT. The rearrangement links TRBV19 to TRBJ1-1, with no clear D. The germline V gene encodes CDR1 LNHDA and CDR2 SQIVND (reference sequence). The CDR3 is 15 amino acids. V was trimmed by 10 bases and J by 0 bases, leaving 18 bases between them.

The CDR3 protein is CASSLNGQGTDTQYF. The CDR3 DNA reads as TGCGCCAGCAGCTTGAACGGACAGGGCACAGATACGCAGTATTTT. The chain is built from TRBV5-1 and TRBJ2-3; 7 bases are shared with TRBD1. Germline lookup yields CDR1 SGHRS and CDR2 YFSETQ. V was pared by 1 base and J by 1 base, with 3 bases of the junction left unmatched. The length of the CDR3 is 15 residues.

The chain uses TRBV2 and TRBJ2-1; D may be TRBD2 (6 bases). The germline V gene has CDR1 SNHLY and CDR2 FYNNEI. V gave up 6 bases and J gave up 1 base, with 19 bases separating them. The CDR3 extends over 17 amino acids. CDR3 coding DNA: TGTGCCAGCAGCTCACCCTGGGACTCAAGATCCTACAATGAGCAGTTCTTC. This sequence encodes CASSSPWDSRSYNEQFF.

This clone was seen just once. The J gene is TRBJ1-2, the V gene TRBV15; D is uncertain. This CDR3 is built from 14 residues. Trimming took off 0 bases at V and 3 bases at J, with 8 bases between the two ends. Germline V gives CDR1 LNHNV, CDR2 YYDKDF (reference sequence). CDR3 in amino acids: CATSRDIGDYGYTF. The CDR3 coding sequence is TGTGCCACCAGCAGAGATATTGGAGACTATGGCTACACCTTC.

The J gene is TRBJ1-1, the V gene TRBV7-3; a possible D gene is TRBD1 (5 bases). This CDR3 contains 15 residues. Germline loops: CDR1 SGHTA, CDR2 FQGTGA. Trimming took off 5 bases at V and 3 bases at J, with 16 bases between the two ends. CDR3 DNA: TGTGCCAGCAGCCCAACATCGGGGCGGGACACTGAAGCTTTCTTT. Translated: CASSPTSGRDTEAFF.

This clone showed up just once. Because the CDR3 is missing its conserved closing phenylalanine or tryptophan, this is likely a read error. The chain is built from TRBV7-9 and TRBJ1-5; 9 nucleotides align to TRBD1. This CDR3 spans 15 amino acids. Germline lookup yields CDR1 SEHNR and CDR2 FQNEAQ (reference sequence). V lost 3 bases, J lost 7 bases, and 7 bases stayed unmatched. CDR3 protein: CASSLQGQGKQPQHL. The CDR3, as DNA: TGTGCCAGCAGCTTGCAGGGACAGGGTAAGCAGCCCCAGCATTTG.

CDR3 residues: CASSLSGDRNYGYTF. For the CDR3, the DNA is TGTGCCAGCAGCTTATCAGGAGACAGAAACTATGGCTACACCTTC. V gene TRBV7-2 combines with J gene TRBJ1-2, with D possibly being TRBD1 (5 bases). Germline V gives CDR1 SGHTA, CDR2 FQGNSA. The CDR3 spans 15 residues. The V gene lost 2 bases and the J gene lost 2 bases, with 12 bases spanning the gap.

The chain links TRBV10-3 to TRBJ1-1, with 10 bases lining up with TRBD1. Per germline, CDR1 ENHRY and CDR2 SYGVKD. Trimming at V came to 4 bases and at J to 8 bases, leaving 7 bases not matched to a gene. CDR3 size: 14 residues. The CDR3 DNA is TGTGCCATCAGTGCATGGGACAGGGGCCCGGAAGCTTTCTTT. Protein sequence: CAISAWDRGPEAFF.

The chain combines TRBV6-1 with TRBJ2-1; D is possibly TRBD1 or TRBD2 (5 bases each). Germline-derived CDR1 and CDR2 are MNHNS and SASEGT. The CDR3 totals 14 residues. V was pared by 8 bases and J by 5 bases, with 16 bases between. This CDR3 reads CASRLRGYNNEQFF. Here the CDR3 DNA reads TGTGCCAGCCGTTTACGGGGCTACAACAATGAGCAGTTCTTC.

This chain's CDR3 is CATSRDSRGTGDGYTF. The CDR3 DNA reads as TGTGCCACCAGCAGAGATTCGCGTGGGACAGGGGACGGCTACACCTTC. The J gene is TRBJ1-2, the V gene TRBV15, with TRBD1 matching 10 bases. CDR3 length: 16 residues. The germline gives CDR1 LNHNV, CDR2 YYDKDF (reference sequence). V was pared by 0 bases and J by 8 bases, with 9 bases of the junction left unmatched.

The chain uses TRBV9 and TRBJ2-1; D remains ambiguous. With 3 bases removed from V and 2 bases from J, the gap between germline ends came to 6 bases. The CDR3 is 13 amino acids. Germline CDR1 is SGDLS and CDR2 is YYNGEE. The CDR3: CASSADPYNEQFF. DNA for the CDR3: TGTGCCAGCAGCGCCGACCCCTACAATGAGCAGTTCTTC.